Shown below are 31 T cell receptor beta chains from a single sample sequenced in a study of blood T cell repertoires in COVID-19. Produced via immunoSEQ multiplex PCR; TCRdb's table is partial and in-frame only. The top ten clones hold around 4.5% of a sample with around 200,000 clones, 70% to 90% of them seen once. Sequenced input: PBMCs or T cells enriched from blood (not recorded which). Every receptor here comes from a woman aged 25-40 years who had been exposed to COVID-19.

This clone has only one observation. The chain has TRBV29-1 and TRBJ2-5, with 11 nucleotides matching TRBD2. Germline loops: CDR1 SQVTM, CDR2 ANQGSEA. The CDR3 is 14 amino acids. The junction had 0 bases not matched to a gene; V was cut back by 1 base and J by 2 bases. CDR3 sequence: CSVEGLAGQETQYF. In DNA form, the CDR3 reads TGCAGCGTTGAAGGACTAGCGGGGCAAGAGACCCAGTACTTC.

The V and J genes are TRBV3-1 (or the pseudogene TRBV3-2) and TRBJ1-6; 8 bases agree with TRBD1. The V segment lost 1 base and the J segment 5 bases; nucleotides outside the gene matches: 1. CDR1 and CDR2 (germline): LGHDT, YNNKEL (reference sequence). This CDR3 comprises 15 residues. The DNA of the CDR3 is TGTGCCAGCAGCCAAGTGGACAGGGATAATTCACCCCTCCACTTT. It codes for CASSQVDRDNSPLHF.

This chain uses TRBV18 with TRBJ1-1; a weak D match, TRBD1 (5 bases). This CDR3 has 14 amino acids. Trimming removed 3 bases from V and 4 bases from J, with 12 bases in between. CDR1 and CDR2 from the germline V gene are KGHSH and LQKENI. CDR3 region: CASSPQGGGTEAFF. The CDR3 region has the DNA TGTGCCAGCTCACCGCAGGGAGGCGGCACTGAAGCTTTCTTT.

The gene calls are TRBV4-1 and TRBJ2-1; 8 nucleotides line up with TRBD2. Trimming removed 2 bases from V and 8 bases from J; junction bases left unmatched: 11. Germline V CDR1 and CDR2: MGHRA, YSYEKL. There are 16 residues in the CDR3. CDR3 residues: CASSQKRVGLVYEQFF. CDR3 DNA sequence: TGCGCCAGCAGCCAAAAAAGAGTGGGACTAGTATATGAGCAGTTCTTC.

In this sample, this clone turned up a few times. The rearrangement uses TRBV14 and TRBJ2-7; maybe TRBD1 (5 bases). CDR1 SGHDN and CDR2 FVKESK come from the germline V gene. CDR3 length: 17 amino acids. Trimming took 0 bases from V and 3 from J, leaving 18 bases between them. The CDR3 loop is CASSQERWTPFFYEQYF. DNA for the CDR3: TGTGCCAGCAGCCAAGAGAGGTGGACACCCTTTTTCTACGAGCAGTACTTC.

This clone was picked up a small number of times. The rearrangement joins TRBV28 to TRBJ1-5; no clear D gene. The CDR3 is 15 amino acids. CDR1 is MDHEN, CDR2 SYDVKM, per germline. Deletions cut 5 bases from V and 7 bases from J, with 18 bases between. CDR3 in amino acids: CASSLPHPSEQPQHF. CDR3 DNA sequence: TGTGCCAGCAGTCTCCCCCACCCCTCGGAGCAGCCCCAGCATTTT.

CDR3 residues: CASSGRSGQGARYNEQFF. CDR3 coding DNA: TGTGCCAGCAGTGGGCGGTCCGGACAGGGGGCGCGGTACAATGAGCAGTTCTTC. The rearrangement uses TRBV2 and TRBJ2-1, with 11 bases fitting TRBD1. The CDR3 covers 18 residues. Germline V CDR1 and CDR2: SNHLY, FYNNEI. The junction had 12 bases not matched to a gene; V was cut back by 4 bases and J by 4 bases.

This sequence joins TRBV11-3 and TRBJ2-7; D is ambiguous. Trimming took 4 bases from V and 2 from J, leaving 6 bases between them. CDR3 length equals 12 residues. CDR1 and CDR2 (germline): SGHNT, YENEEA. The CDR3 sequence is CASSSQTYEQYF. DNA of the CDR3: TGTGCCAGCAGCTCCCAGACCTACGAGCAGTACTTC.

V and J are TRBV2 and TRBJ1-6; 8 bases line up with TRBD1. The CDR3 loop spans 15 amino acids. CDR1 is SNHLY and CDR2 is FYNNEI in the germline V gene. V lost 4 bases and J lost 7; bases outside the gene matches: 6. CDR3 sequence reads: CASSGQGTENSPLHF. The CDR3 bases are TGTGCCAGCAGTGGACAGGGGACTGAAAATTCACCCCTCCACTTT.

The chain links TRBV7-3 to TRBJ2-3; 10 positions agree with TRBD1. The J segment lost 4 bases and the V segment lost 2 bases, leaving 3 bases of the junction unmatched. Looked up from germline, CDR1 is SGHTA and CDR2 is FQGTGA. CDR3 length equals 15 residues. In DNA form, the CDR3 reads TGTGCCAGCAGCTTAGGGACAGGGGTGGCAGATACGCAGTATTTT. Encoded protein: CASSLGTGVADTQYF.

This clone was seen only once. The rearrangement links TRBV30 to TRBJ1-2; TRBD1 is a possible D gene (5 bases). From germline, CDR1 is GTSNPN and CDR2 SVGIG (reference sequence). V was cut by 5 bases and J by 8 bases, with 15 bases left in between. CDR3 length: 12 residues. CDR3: CAWRLDSRGYTF. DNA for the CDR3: TGTGCCTGGCGCCTCGACAGTCGCGGCTACACCTTC.

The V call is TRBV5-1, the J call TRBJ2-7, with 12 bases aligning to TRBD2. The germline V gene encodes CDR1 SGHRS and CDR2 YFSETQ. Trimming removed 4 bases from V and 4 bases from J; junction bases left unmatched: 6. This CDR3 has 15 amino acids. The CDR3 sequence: CASSPPGTSGYEQYF. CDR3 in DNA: TGCGCCAGCAGCCCCCCCGGGACTAGCGGGTACGAGCAGTACTTC.

Here the CDR3 DNA reads TGTGCCAGCAGTAAGGGGGCGGGCACTGAAGCTTTCTTT. It encodes CASSKGAGTEAFF. The V gene is TRBV6-5, the J gene TRBJ1-1; 7 nucleotides line up with TRBD1. This CDR3 spans 13 amino acids. Germline assignment: CDR1 MNHEY and CDR2 SVGAGI. V gave up 5 bases and J gave up 4 bases; unmatched junction bases: 4.

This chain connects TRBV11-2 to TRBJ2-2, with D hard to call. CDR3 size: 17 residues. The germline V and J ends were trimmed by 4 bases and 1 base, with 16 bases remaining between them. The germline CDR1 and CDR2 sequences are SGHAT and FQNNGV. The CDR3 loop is CASSSSSSMMNTGELFF. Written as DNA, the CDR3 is TGTGCCAGCAGCTCCTCGTCATCTATGATGAACACCGGGGAGCTGTTTTTT.

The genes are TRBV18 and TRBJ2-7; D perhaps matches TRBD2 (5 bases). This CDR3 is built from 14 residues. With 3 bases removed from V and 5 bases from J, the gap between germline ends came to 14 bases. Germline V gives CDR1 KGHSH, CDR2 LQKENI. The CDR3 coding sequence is TGTGCCAGCTCACCTGGACCTACTAGGGACGAGCAGTACTTC. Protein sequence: CASSPGPTRDEQYF. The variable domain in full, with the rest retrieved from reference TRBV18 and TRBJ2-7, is NAGVMQNPRHLVRRRGQEARLRCSPMKGHSHVYWYRQLPEEGLKFMVYLQKENIIDESGMPKERFSAEFPKEGPSILRIQQVVRGDSAAYFCASSPGPTRDEQYFGPGTRLTVT.

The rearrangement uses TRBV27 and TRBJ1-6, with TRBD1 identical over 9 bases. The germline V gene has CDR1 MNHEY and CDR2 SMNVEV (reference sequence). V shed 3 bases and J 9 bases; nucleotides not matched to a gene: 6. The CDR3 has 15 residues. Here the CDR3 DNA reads TGTGCCAGCAGTTTTAGGGACAGGGTGTTTTCACCCCTCCACTTT. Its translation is CASSFRDRVFSPLHF.

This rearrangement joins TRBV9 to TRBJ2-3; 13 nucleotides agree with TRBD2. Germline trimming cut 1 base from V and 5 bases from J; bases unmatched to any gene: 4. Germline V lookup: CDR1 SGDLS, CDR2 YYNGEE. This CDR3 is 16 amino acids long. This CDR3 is CASSVILAGGIDTQYF. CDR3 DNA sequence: TGTGCCAGCAGCGTAATACTAGCGGGGGGGATAGATACGCAGTATTTT.

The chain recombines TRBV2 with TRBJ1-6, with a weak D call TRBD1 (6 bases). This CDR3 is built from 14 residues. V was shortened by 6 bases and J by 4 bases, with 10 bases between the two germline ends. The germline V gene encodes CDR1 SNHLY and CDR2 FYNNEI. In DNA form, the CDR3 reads TGTGCCAGCAGCCTGACAGGATATAATTCACCCCTCCACTTT. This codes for CASSLTGYNSPLHF.

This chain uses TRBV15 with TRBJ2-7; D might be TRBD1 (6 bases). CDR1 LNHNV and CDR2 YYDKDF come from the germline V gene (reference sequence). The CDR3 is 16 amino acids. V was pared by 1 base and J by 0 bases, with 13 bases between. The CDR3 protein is CATSRVGRGGSYEQYF. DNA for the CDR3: TGTGCCACCAGCAGAGTGGGCAGGGGCGGCTCCTACGAGCAGTACTTC.

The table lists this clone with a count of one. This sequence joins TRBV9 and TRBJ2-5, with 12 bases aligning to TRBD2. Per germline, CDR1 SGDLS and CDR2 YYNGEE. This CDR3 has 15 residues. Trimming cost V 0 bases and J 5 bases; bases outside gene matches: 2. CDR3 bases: TGTGCCAGCAGCGTAGAGACTAGCGGGGGTGAGACCCAGTACTTC. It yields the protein CASSVETSGGETQYF.

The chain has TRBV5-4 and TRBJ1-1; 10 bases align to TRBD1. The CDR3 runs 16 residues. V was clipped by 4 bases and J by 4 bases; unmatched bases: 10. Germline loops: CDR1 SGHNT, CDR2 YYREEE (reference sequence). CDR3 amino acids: CASSTRDRGGLTEAFF. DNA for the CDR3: TGTGCCAGCAGCACCCGGGACAGGGGTGGTCTCACTGAAGCTTTCTTT.

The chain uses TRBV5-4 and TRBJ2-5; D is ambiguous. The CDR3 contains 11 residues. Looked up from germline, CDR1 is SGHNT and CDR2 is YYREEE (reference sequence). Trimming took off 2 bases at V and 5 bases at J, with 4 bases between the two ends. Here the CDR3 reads CASSFEETQYF. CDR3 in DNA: TGTGCCAGCAGCTTTGAGGAGACCCAGTACTTC.

The CDR3 sequence: CAISESGGGRYGYTF. CDR3 sequence (DNA): TGTGCCATCAGTGAGTCTGGGGGAGGTCGCTATGGCTACACCTTC. V gene TRBV10-3 combines with J gene TRBJ1-2; D possibly corresponds to TRBD1 (5 bases). Trimming removed 0 bases from V and 4 bases from J, with 12 bases in between. This CDR3 spans 15 amino acids. The germline V gene encodes CDR1 ENHRY and CDR2 SYGVKD.

This CDR3 is CASSVEGVPGQGPYGYTF. The CDR3 nucleotides are TGTGCCAGCAGCGTAGAGGGAGTCCCCGGACAGGGCCCCTATGGCTACACCTTC. J is TRBJ1-2 and V is TRBV9, with 8 bases matching TRBD1. The CDR3 is 18 amino acids. V trimming: 0 bases; J trimming: 4 bases; junction bases outside the gene matches: 14. CDR1 and CDR2 from the germline V gene are SGDLS and YYNGEE.

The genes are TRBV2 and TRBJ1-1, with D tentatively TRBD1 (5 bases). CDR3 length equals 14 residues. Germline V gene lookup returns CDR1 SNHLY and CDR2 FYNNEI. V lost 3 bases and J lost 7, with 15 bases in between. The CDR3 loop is CASSEWGVRDEAFF. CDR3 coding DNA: TGTGCCAGCAGTGAGTGGGGGGTCCGGGATGAAGCTTTCTTT.

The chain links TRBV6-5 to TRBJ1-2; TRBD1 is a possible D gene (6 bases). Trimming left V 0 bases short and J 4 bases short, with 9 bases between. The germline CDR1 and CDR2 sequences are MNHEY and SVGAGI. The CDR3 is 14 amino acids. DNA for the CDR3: TGTGCCAGCAGTTACTCGGACAGAGGCTATGGCTACACCTTC. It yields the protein CASSYSDRGYGYTF.

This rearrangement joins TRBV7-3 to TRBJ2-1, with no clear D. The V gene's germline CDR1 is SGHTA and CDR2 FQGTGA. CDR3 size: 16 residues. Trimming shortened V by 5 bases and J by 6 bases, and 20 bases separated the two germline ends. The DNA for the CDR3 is TGTGCCAGCAGCCAAGATACAGATACAGTAATCAATGAGCAGTTCTTC. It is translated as CASSQDTDTVINEQFF.

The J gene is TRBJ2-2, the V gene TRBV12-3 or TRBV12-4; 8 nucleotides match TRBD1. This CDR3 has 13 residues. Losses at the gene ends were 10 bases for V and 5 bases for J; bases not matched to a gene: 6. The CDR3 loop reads CANRRGRTGELFF. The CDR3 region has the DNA TGTGCCAACCGCAGGGGGCGAACCGGGGAGCTGTTTTTT.

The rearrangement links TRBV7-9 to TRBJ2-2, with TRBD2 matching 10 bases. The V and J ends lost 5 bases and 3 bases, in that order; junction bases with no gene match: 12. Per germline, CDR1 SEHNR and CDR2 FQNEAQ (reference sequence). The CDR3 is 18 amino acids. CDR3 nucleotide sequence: TGTGCCAGCAGCAAAGGGACTAGCGTCCTGATAGACACCGGGGAGCTGTTTTTT. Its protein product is CASSKGTSVLIDTGELFF. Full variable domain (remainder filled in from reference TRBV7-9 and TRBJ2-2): DTGVSQNPRHKITKRGQNVTFRCDPISEHNRLYWYRQTLGQGPEFLTYFQNEAQLEKSRLLSDRFSAERPKGSFSTLEIQRTEQGDSAMYLCASSKGTSVLIDTGELFFGEGSRLTVL.

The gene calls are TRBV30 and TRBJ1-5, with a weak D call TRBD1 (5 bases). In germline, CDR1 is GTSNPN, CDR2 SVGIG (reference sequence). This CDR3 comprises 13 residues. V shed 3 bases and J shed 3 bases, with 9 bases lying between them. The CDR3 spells CAWSSGINQPQHF. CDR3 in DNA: TGTGCCTGGAGCTCAGGGATCAATCAGCCCCAGCATTTT.

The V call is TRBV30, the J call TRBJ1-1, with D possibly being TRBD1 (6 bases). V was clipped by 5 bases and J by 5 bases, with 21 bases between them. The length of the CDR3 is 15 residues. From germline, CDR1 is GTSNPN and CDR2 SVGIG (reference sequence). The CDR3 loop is CAWVPGHRENTEAFF. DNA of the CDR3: TGTGCCTGGGTTCCGGGACACAGGGAGAATACTGAAGCTTTCTTT. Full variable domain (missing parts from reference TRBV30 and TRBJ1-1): SQTIHQWPATLVQPVGSPLSLECTVEGTSNPNLYWYRQAAGRGLQLLFYSVGIGQISSEVPQNLSASRPQDRQFILSSKKLLLSDSGFYLCAWVPGHRENTEAFFGQGTRLTVV.